This T cell receptor (beta chain) was profiled in a study of T cell responses to AZD1222 COVID-19 vaccine. The germline CDR1 and CDR2 sequences are LGHDT and YNNKEL (reference sequence). V lost 2 bases to trimming and J lost 6 bases, with 10 bases between them. There are 14 residues in the CDR3. Study results and limitations: Just a handful of AZD1222 recipients were seropositive at baseline. Nearly half of spike-specific TCRs reportedly go after variant regions that carry no mutations. Clonal diversity was possibly underestimated, and the donors were mostly white British, with more females. Researchers took repertoire samples only after the peak T cell response had come.

TCRdb keeps only in-frame clones here, not all; method: immunoSEQ multiplex PCR. This sample carries 130,000 or so clones, about 93% of them seen once, and the ten largest clones take approximately 7%. Comments on this clone: Its antigen is still unknown.

This rearrangement joins TRBV3-1 (or the pseudogene TRBV3-2) to TRBJ1-4, with D unclear. The receptor comes from an adult in good health. The sequences come from peripheral blood, collected on day 0 of AZD1222 vaccination. CDR3 protein: CASSQSSPDEKLFF. For the CDR3, the DNA is TGTGCCAGCAGCCAAAGCAGTCCTGATGAAAAACTGTTTTTT.